This TCR beta chain is drawn from a study of blood T cells in healthy people across ages. Russia was home to the donors, healthy Caucasian individuals aged roughly 6 to 90. The use of a sample-barcoded 5' primer and a J-beta primer mix characterized a second PCR of roughly 6 to 12 cycles. Unique molecular identifiers of 12 random nucleotides labeled each cDNA. In TCRdb, the 5' RACE reads were re-called with MiXCR into one record per CDR3 protein. The sample includes 1.5 million to 2 million distinct CDR3 sequences, about 28% of them seen just once. A word on this clonotype: What it binds is not known.

Findings of the study overall: Age advanced and TCR beta diversity per million T cells fell, roughly linearly. Donors of long life had a larger count of naive CD4+ cells and greater diversity than aged donors.

The CDR3 spans 12 residues. CDR1 and CDR2 (germline): SQVTM, ANQGSEA. V lost 4 bases and J lost 2, with 8 bases in between. This receptor was taken from a woman in her 30s in good health. The specimen sequenced was blood. The rearrangement uses TRBV29-1 and TRBJ1-2; no clear D. CDR3 bases: TGCAGCGTTGGACAATCCAACTATGGCTACACCTTC. It specifies CSVGQSNYGYTF.